What follows is one T cell receptor (beta chain) and its context. Original analysis: Using reference gene primer amplification, nucleated cell counts were estimated. TCRdb's copy holds only in-frame clones and misses some; the assay was immunoSEQ multiplex PCR. The V and J calls and the clone size are those of that table, but D and trimming were determined from the DNA. The top ten clones hold over 7% of a sample with fewer than 95,000 clones, roughly nine tenths of them seen once. These data belong to a study of blood T cell repertoires in COVID-19. On the study more broadly: Both acute and convalescent COVID-19 samples were obtained from the United States, Italy and Spain. PBMCs, B-cell-depleted T cells, or T cells provided the cDNA or gDNA that made up the material.

CDR3 size: 15 residues. Germline assignment: CDR1 SGHTA and CDR2 FQGTGA. Losses at the gene ends were 5 bases for V and 3 bases for J; bases not matched to a gene: 2. Sample: peripheral blood. The receptor was derived from a man aged 50-60 years with acute or convalescent COVID-19. This chain uses TRBV7-3 with TRBJ2-1, with TRBD2 matching 12 bases. The CDR3 DNA sequence: TGTGCCAGCAGCGAGACTAGCGGGGGCTACAATGAGCAGTTCTTC. Its protein is CASSETSGGYNEQFF.